This T cell receptor beta chain was sequenced in a study of immune cell composition in non-small cell lung cancer. Study details: Lung adenocarcinoma or squamous carcinoma made up most tumours. The study's findings and limits: Squamous carcinomas (roughly 80%) more often had tumour-associated clones >0.5% than adenocarcinomas (33%). It was not proven that tumour-reactive clones equal dominant tumour-associated clones.

Regarding this clone: Its cognate antigen is unknown.

Normal lung was taken at the farthest possible site, at least 3 cm from tumour. Generated by immunoSEQ multiplex PCR, the TCRdb table keeps only in-frame clones and is missing some. The sample holds about 3,000 clones, about 66% seen once. The germline V gene encodes CDR1 KGHSH and CDR2 LQKENI. Trimming cost V 3 bases and J 5 bases; bases outside gene matches: 8. The CDR3 extends over 15 amino acids. This sequence was found in a human donor with non-small cell lung cancer. The gene calls are TRBV18 and TRBJ2-5; 8 bases are shared with TRBD2. Sequenced: non-adjacent lung tissue. The CDR3 bases are TGTGCCAGCTCACCCTTCGGGGGGGCGATGGAGACCCAGTACTTC. Residues: CASSPFGGAMETQYF.